The clone carrying this T cell receptor beta chain was counted a few times. Combining a sample-barcoded 5' primer with a J-beta primer mix, a second PCR ran for about 7 to 11 cycles. A single record per CDR3 protein comes from TCRdb applying MiXCR to the 5' RACE reads. This table has just under 550,000 distinct CDR3 sequences, under 30% appearing once. The authors isolated at least 7 million PBMCs per sample. The entry originates in a study of blood T cells in healthy people across ages. Another study also made use of these data, one on T cells of mothers and their children.

The sequenced sample was blood. The sequence was collected from a boy younger than 18 in good health.

The CDR3 DNA follows: TGCAGCGTTGATGACGACGGTAGCACAGATACGCAGTATTTT. It is translated as CSVDDDGSTDTQYF. V and J are TRBV29-1 and TRBJ2-3; D is ambiguous. The CDR3 has 14 residues. Germline CDR1 is SQVTM and CDR2 is ANQGSEA. Trimming cost V 3 bases and J 0 bases, with 10 bases left between them.